Below are 28 T cell receptor beta chains sequenced from a single sample in a study of monozygotic twins with cystic fibrosis. The data were produced by immunoSEQ multiplex PCR, yet TCRdb's version contains in-frame clones alone and is incomplete. The data show 20,000 or so clones, approximately 87% seen once. The sequenced sample was blood. The source is a woman aged 25-40 years with cystic fibrosis.

This chain joins TRBV5-1 and TRBJ2-1; 10 bases line up with TRBD1. Germline V gene lookup returns CDR1 SGHRS and CDR2 YFSETQ. V gave up 2 bases and J gave up 5 bases; unmatched junction bases: 4. The CDR3 contains 15 residues. The CDR3 DNA sequence: TGCGCCAGCAGCTTAAGGACAGGGGGTAACAATGAGCAGTTCTTC. This translates into CASSLRTGGNNEQFF.

The chain carries TRBV7-9 and TRBJ2-2; D is unclear. The germline V gene encodes CDR1 SEHNR and CDR2 FQNEAQ (reference sequence). The CDR3 consists of 14 residues. V shed 1 base and J shed 4 bases, with 7 bases lying between them. The DNA of the CDR3 is TGTGCCAGCAGCTTAGGGCAGATCACCGGGGAGCTGTTTTTT. Translated: CASSLGQITGELFF. The variable domain in full, completed from reference TRBV7-9 and TRBJ2-2, reads DTGVSQNPRHKITKRGQNVTFRCDPISEHNRLYWYRQTLGQGPEFLTYFQNEAQLEKSRLLSDRFSAERPKGSFSTLEIQRTEQGDSAMYLCASSLGQITGELFFGEGSRLTVL.

The chain joins TRBV30 to TRBJ2-5; D remains ambiguous. The V and J ends lost 0 bases and 5 bases respectively, with 10 bases between them. Germline CDR1 reads GTSNPN; CDR2 reads SVGIG (reference sequence). The CDR3 has 13 amino acids. CDR3 in DNA: TGTGCCTGGAGTGTACTTATAACTGAGACCCAGTACTTC. Translated: CAWSVLITETQYF. Complete variable domain (other parts from reference TRBV30 and TRBJ2-5): SQTIHQWPATLVQPVGSPLSLECTVEGTSNPNLYWYRQAAGRGLQLLFYSVGIGQISSEVPQNLSASRPQDRQFILSSKKLLLSDSGFYLCAWSVLITETQYFGPGTRLLVL.

This chain uses TRBV5-1 with TRBJ2-2, with 10 nucleotides matching TRBD2. The CDR3 sequence is 18 residues long. CDR1 is SGHRS, CDR2 YFSETQ, per germline. V gave up 5 bases and J gave up 3 bases; unmatched junction bases: 13. CDR3 sequence: CASSRLITSGVDTGELFF. CDR3 coding DNA: TGCGCCAGCAGTCGATTAATTACTAGCGGGGTTGACACCGGGGAGCTGTTTTTT. The full variable domain, its missing parts supplied by reference TRBV5-1 and TRBJ2-2, is KAGVTQTPRYLIKTRGQQVTLSCSPISGHRSVSWYQQTPGQGLQFLFEYFSETQRNKGNFPGRFSGRQFSNSRSEMNVSTLELGDSALYLCASSRLITSGVDTGELFFGEGSRLTVL.

The genes are TRBV6-6 and TRBJ1-6; no reliable D call. V lost 3 bases and J 0 bases, leaving 6 bases between the germline ends. Germline lookup yields CDR1 MNHNY and CDR2 SVGAGI (reference sequence). This CDR3 is built from 15 residues. CDR3: CASSYSSSYNSPLHF. The CDR3 DNA follows: TGTGCCAGCAGTTATTCTAGCTCCTATAATTCACCCCTCCACTTT.

This clone was observed a single time. The V gene is TRBV9, the J gene TRBJ2-1; 7 nucleotides align to TRBD2. V dropped 3 bases and J dropped 3; count of bases not matched to a gene: 6. CDR3 length: 15 residues. Germline CDR1 SGDLS, CDR2 YYNGEE. CDR3 DNA sequence: TGTGCCAGCAGCGCCCGGGACTACCACTACAATGAGCAGTTCTTC. Protein: CASSARDYHYNEQFF.

The genes are TRBV5-6 and TRBJ1-2; D remains unclear. V gave up 0 bases and J gave up 6 bases, with 6 bases separating them. The CDR3 runs 12 residues. Germline CDR1 SGHDT, CDR2 YYEEEE. This CDR3 reads CASSLGRDGYTF. CDR3 sequence (DNA): TGTGCCAGCAGCTTGGGAAGGGATGGCTACACCTTC.

This chain joins TRBV19 and TRBJ2-1, with 12 bases identical to TRBD1. The CDR3 spans 14 residues. J gave up 7 bases and V 7 bases, and 5 bases lay outside the gene matches. Germline CDR1 is LNHDA and CDR2 is SQIVND (reference sequence). Written as DNA, the CDR3 is TGTGCCAGTAAAAGGGACAGGGGGCCTAATGAGCAGTTCTTC. This codes for CASKRDRGPNEQFF. Drawing the rest from reference TRBV19 and TRBJ2-1, the complete variable domain is DGGITQSPKYLFRKEGQNVTLSCEQNLNHDAMYWYRQDPGQGLRLIYYSQIVNDFQKGDIAEGYSVSREKKESFPLTVTSAQKNPTAFYLCASKRDRGPNEQFFGPGTRLTVL.

CDR3 protein: CASSPKQGGEQYF. The CDR3 DNA follows: TGTGCCAGCTCACCAAAACAGGGAGGCGAGCAGTACTTC. The chain joins TRBV18 to TRBJ2-7, with D perhaps TRBD1 or TRBD2 (6 bases each). V lost 2 bases to trimming and J lost 6 bases, with 11 bases between them. Germline CDR1 and CDR2: KGHSH and LQKENI. The CDR3 loop spans 13 amino acids.

This clone was recorded once. The chain couples TRBV6-1 to TRBJ2-5; 10 nucleotides match TRBD2. The CDR3 is 14 amino acids. After removal of 6 bases from V and 3 bases from J, the junction contained 4 bases not matched to a gene. Germline CDR1 reads MNHNS; CDR2 reads SASEGT. This CDR3 is CASSLGLAEETQYF. The CDR3 bases are TGTGCCAGCAGCCTTGGACTAGCGGAAGAGACCCAGTACTTC.

The chain combines TRBV6-6 with TRBJ2-5; no reliable D call. Germline V gene sequence: CDR1 MNHNY, CDR2 SVGAGI (reference sequence). The CDR3 has 13 residues. The ends were cut back, 4 bases at V and 2 bases at J, with 8 bases in the middle. The CDR3 region has the DNA TGTGCCAGCAGTTTCGCCCCTCAAGAGACCCAGTACTTC. Protein: CASSFAPQETQYF.

The chain employs TRBV4-1 and TRBJ1-2; 7 nucleotides agree with TRBD1. The CDR3 loop spans 15 amino acids. J gave up 4 bases and V 4 bases, and 9 bases lay outside the gene matches. CDR1 and CDR2 from the germline V gene are MGHRA and YSYEKL. The CDR3 is CASSLDRDRTYGYTF. CDR3 nucleotides: TGCGCCAGCAGCCTGGACCGGGACAGAACCTATGGCTACACCTTC.

This clone occurred once. The chain couples TRBV6-5 to TRBJ2-5, with 10 bases lining up with TRBD1. Matching the DNA end better, TRBJ2-7 makes the J call doubtful. Looked up from germline, CDR1 is MNHEY and CDR2 is SVGAGI. The CDR3 runs 12 residues. This CDR3 reads CATRTGGYEQYF. CDR3 nucleotides: TGTGCCACCAGGACAGGGGGATACGAGCAGTACTTC.

The J gene is TRBJ1-2, the V gene TRBV19; tentatively, D is TRBD1 (5 bases). The CDR3 extends over 14 amino acids. Germline CDR1 LNHDA, CDR2 SQIVND (reference sequence). The V and J ends lost 7 bases and 4 bases respectively, with 16 bases between them. CDR3 nucleotide sequence: TGTGCCAGTAAGTCTAGACAGTTTCCCTATGGCTACACCTTC. Amino acid sequence: CASKSRQFPYGYTF.

This clone was counted only a few times. V usage is TRBV5-4 and J usage is TRBJ1-1, with D possibly being TRBD1 (5 bases). The CDR3 totals 11 residues. The ends were cut back, 0 bases at V and 13 bases at J, with 10 bases in the middle. The germline gives CDR1 SGHNT, CDR2 YYREEE (reference sequence). CDR3 nucleotide sequence: TGTGCCAGCAGCTTGGGGGGGATTGATTTCTTT. Its protein is CASSLGGIDFF.

V and J are TRBV18 and TRBJ2-3; TRBD2 is a possible D gene (5 bases). CDR1 and CDR2 from the germline V gene are KGHSH and LQKENI. The CDR3 sequence is 16 residues long. The V end was cut by 0 bases, the J end by 6 bases, with 16 bases between. The CDR3 bases are TGTGCCAGCTCACCACCGGTCACGGGGTTACCTGATACGCAGTATTTT. Translating it yields CASSPPVTGLPDTQYF.

This rearrangement joins TRBV5-1 to TRBJ2-1; tentatively, D is TRBD2 (5 bases). Trimming stripped 4 bases from V and 0 bases from J, with 14 bases between. The CDR3 runs to 16 residues. Germline-derived CDR1 and CDR2 are SGHRS and YFSETQ. The CDR3, as DNA: TGCGCCAGCAGCGAAGGGAGCGAGCCCTCCTACAATGAGCAGTTCTTC. Amino acids: CASSEGSEPSYNEQFF.

V usage is TRBV4-1 and J usage is TRBJ1-6, with 7 bases matching TRBD1. This CDR3 region has 20 residues. Germline V gives CDR1 MGHRA, CDR2 YSYEKL. Trimming cost V 0 bases and J 5 bases; bases outside gene matches: 16. The CDR3 protein is CASSQDRLVVYTGDNSPLHF. The DNA for the CDR3 is TGCGCCAGCAGCCAAGATCGACTAGTCGTATATACAGGGGATAATTCACCCCTCCACTTT.

The CDR3: CASSPGTSNSPLHF. For the CDR3, the DNA is TGTGCCAGCAGCCCCGGGACCTCAAATTCACCCCTCCACTTT. The chain couples TRBV7-6 to TRBJ1-6; a possible D gene is TRBD1 (5 bases). Trimming took off 5 bases at V and 7 bases at J, with 12 bases between the two ends. CDR1 is SGHVS and CDR2 is FNYEAQ in the germline V gene. The CDR3 is 14 residues long.

The J gene is TRBJ2-3, the V gene TRBV5-6; TRBD2 matches at 14 bases. V lost 4 bases, J lost 4 bases, and 8 bases stayed unmatched. This CDR3 has 17 amino acids. Germline-derived CDR1 and CDR2 are SGHDT and YYEEEE. The CDR3 nucleotides are TGTGCCAGCAGCCCATTGACTAGCGGGGGGGCCTCAGATACGCAGTATTTT. It translates to CASSPLTSGGASDTQYF.

The chain links TRBV5-1 to TRBJ2-3; TRBD2 might be the D (6 bases). This CDR3 is built from 15 residues. CDR1 is SGHRS, CDR2 YFSETQ, per germline. The ends were cut back, 4 bases at V and 2 bases at J, with 14 bases in the middle. CDR3 loop: CASSASVGPTDTQYF. DNA of the CDR3: TGCGCCAGCAGCGCTAGCGTGGGGCCCACAGATACGCAGTATTTT.

Only a few counts were recorded for this clone. The genes are TRBV4-2 and TRBJ1-3; 9 nucleotides align to TRBD1. Unmatched junction bases numbered 4, after V lost 4 bases and J lost 6 bases. In germline, CDR1 is LGHNA, CDR2 YNFKEQ. This CDR3 is 14 amino acids long. In DNA, the CDR3 is TGTGCCAGCAGCCCGGGACAGGGTATAAACACCATATATTTT. Translating it yields CASSPGQGINTIYF.

This chain links TRBV5-1 with TRBJ1-2; D is unclear. CDR3 size: 15 residues. Trimming shortened V by 4 bases and J by 0 bases, and 13 bases separated the two germline ends. Germline CDR1 is SGHRS and CDR2 is YFSETQ. CDR3 amino acids: CASSITTRSNYGYTF. DNA of the CDR3: TGCGCCAGCAGCATAACCACCAGATCTAACTATGGCTACACCTTC. The variable domain in full, with the rest retrieved from reference TRBV5-1 and TRBJ1-2, is KAGVTQTPRYLIKTRGQQVTLSCSPISGHRSVSWYQQTPGQGLQFLFEYFSETQRNKGNFPGRFSGRQFSNSRSEMNVSTLELGDSALYLCASSITTRSNYGYTFGSGTRLTVV.

This clone occurred a few times. CDR3 amino acids: CASRPTGARGYTF. The CDR3 bases are TGTGCCAGCAGACCGACAGGGGCTCGTGGCTACACCTTC. The rearrangement joins TRBV7-2 to TRBJ1-2, with 8 bases that match TRBD1. V was clipped by 6 bases and J by 7 bases; unmatched bases: 7. CDR1 and CDR2 (germline): SGHTA, FQGNSA. This CDR3 spans 13 amino acids.

This chain joins TRBV11-2 and TRBJ2-6, with D hard to call. Germline assignment: CDR1 SGHAT and CDR2 FQNNGV. The CDR3 runs 14 residues. Trimming stripped 5 bases from V and 1 base from J, with 6 bases between. CDR3 DNA sequence: TGTGCCAGCAGCCTCGCATCTGGGGCCAACGTCCTGACTTTC. Residues: CASSLASGANVLTF.

In its sample, this clone was seen a few times. Other DNA sequences from this sample encode an identical CDR3 as well. The chain recombines TRBV14 with TRBJ1-2; no firm D call. Germline CDR1 and CDR2: SGHDN and FVKESK. The V end lost 1 base, the J end lost 5 bases, and 5 bases lay between the germline ends. The CDR3 totals 12 residues. CDR3 residues: CASSQVWYGYTF. CDR3 DNA: TGTGCCAGCAGCCAAGTGTGGTATGGCTACACCTTC.

The rearrangement joins TRBV11-2 to TRBJ1-1; the D is unclear. This CDR3 is built from 13 residues. Germline V gene sequence: CDR1 SGHAT, CDR2 FQNNGV. Trimming left V 2 bases short and J 5 bases short, with 9 bases between. The CDR3 sequence is CASSLTARTEAFF. The DNA for the CDR3 is TGTGCCAGCAGCTTAACCGCCCGGACTGAAGCTTTCTTT.

Comment on this clone: The junction departs from the called germline gene at one end, perhaps through a read error. The genes are TRBV6-5 and TRBJ1-2; 11 bases align to TRBD1. CDR1 and CDR2 from the germline V gene are MNHEY and SVGAGI. The CDR3 is 14 residues long. In nucleotides, the CDR3 is TGTGCCAGCACCCAGTTCGGGACAGGGGGGACCCCCATCTTC. Protein sequence: CASTQFGTGGTPIF.